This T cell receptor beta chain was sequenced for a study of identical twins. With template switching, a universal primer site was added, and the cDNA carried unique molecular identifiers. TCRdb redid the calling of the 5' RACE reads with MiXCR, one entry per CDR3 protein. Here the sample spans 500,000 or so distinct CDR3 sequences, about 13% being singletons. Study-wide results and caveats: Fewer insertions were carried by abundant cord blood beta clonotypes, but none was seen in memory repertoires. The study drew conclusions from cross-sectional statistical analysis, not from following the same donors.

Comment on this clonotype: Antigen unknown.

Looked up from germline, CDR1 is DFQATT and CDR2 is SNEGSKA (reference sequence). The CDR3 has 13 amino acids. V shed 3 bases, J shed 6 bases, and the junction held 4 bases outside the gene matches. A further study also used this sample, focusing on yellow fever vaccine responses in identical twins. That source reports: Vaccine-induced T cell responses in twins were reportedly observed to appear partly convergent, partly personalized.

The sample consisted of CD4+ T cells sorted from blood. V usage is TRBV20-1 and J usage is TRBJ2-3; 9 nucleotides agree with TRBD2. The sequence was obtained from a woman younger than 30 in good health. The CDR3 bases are TGCAGTGCTAGGAGCGGGGGGAGGGATACGCAGTATTTT. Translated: CSARSGGRDTQYF.